These T cell receptor beta chains were read from a single sample in a study of blood T cells in healthy people across ages. From the 5' RACE reads, TCRdb called clonotypes with MiXCR, one entry per CDR3 protein. Here the sample spans about 800,000 distinct CDR3 sequences, 20% to 30% being singletons. These data were likewise used in another study, on T cells of mothers and their children.

Sequences were obtained from blood. The source of these receptors is a boy aged 5-17 years in good health. Each CDR3 is given with its conserved first and last residue. Each record gives: V gene, CDR3 protein.

V: TRBV5-1; CDR3: CASSLLQAPYNEQFF
V: TRBV4-3; CDR3: CASSQAIGRFNYGYTF
V: TRBV21-1; CDR3: CASSKLRVLYNEQFF
V: TRBV7-9; CDR3: CASSSRTDPYEQYF
V: TRBV6-1; CDR3: CASSDGGGHETQYF
V: TRBV6-1; CDR3: CASSDGPGAPDTQYF
V: TRBV7-9; CDR3: CASSSRDRPTEAFF
V: TRBV28; CDR3: CASSAREGTDTQYF
V: TRBV6-1; CDR3: CASLFTGTGRYEQYF
V: TRBV30; CDR3: CAWNSGVFTGELFF
V: TRBV20-1; CDR3: CSASTGSVTDTQYF
V: TRBV28; CDR3: CASSHQTGAGYTF
V: TRBV5-1; CDR3: CASSLSPGAANEKLFF
V: TRBV20-1; CDR3: CSLRKPAGGEKLFF
V: TRBV7-9; CDR3: CASSSPTGGTEAFF
V: TRBV4-1; CDR3: CASSQVGGVEYNEQFF
V: TRBV2; CDR3: CASSEELGAYEQYF
V: TRBV7-9; CDR3: CASSRGGTGGDEKLFF
V: TRBV29-1; CDR3: CSVETGEGTEAFF
V: TRBV30; CDR3: CACFSGSGSPYEQYF
V: TRBV4-3; CDR3: CASSQEKNPQGNEKLFF
V: TRBV20-1; CDR3: CSASEGLEDTQYF
V: TRBV2; CDR3: CASRQRTGAGTEAFF
V: TRBV6-2/TRBV6-3; CDR3: CASSYEGTGASWTLGQPQHF
V: TRBV10-2; CDR3: CATTDTYEQYF
V: TRBV6-1; CDR3: CASSVGLAGVNEQFF
V: TRBV7-8; CDR3: CASSLEGDGGETQYF
V: TRBV5-1; CDR3: CASSILTSANEQFF
V: TRBV28; CDR3: CASSLFTSGDTQYF
V: TRBV7-2; CDR3: CASSLAGTAGSEQYF
V: TRBV6-6; CDR3: CASSPTLEGQSGYTF
V: TRBV5-1; CDR3: CASSLDWGSLYEQYF
V: TRBV4-3; CDR3: CASSQDYGQYSPLHF
V: TRBV7-6; CDR3: CASSPQVGRGRADTQYF
V: TRBV12-3/TRBV12-4; CDR3: CASRPPGSPLHF
V: TRBV4-2; CDR3: CASSQEPRGQVNEKLFF
V: TRBV20-1; CDR3: CSASMWDRVSYGYTF
V: TRBV5-5; CDR3: CASSLGQVGGYTF
V: TRBV7-7; CDR3: CATSDYIAKNIQYF
V: TRBV28; CDR3: CASSSNRVEQYF
V: TRBV29-1; CDR3: CSVEGEQGAYEQFF
V: TRBV3-1; CDR3: CASAQGPYNEQFF
V: TRBV15; CDR3: CATSRGGRTDQETQYF
V: TRBV6-1; CDR3: CASSESADTGELFF
V: TRBV25-1; CDR3: CASSGWQGNTIYF
V: TRBV7-9; CDR3: CASTTPGQGNAEAFF
V: TRBV5-1; CDR3: CASSGPDDRVFLHEQYF
V: TRBV7-6; CDR3: CASSFPPQVEVF
V: TRBV5-1; CDR3: CASSRDSLGVSGNTIYF